Following are 20 T cell receptor beta chains from one sample sequenced in a study of regulatory dendritic cells for organ transplantation. TCRdb keeps only in-frame clones here, not all; method: immunoSEQ multiplex PCR. The sample carries 11,000 or so clones, roughly two thirds recorded once. The source material was memory CD8+ T cells from blood. Documented subset: CD45RO+ memory T cells. The receptors stem from a human donor in good health.

The rearrangement links TRBV10-2 to TRBJ2-1, with D perhaps given as TRBD1 or TRBD2 (5 bases each). The CDR3 is made up of 14 amino acids. The germline V gene has CDR1 WSHSY and CDR2 SAAADI. Trimming stripped 8 bases from V and 0 bases from J, with 11 bases between. The CDR3 reads CASFWGSSYNEQFF. The DNA for the CDR3 is TGCGCCAGCTTTTGGGGGAGCTCCTACAATGAGCAGTTCTTC.

As regards this clone: The same CDR3 arises from other DNA sequences in this sample as well. The chain recombines TRBV7-9 with TRBJ1-1, with TRBD1 matching over 7 bases. J lost 7 bases, V lost 5 bases, and 4 bases had no gene match. The CDR3 runs to 12 residues. CDR1 is SEHNR, CDR2 FQNEAQ, per germline (reference sequence). CDR3 nucleotides: TGTGCCAGCAGCGGAACAGGGGTTGAAGCTTTCTTT. Protein: CASSGTGVEAFF.

The CDR3 reads CASSPLGGHNEQFF. CDR3 nucleotides: TGTGCCAGCAGTCCTTTGGGGGGGCACAATGAGCAGTTCTTC. The gene calls are TRBV25-1 and TRBJ2-1; TRBD2 is a possible D gene (7 bases). Trimming removed 5 bases at V and 5 bases at J, with 13 bases between. Germline V gives CDR1 MGHDK, CDR2 SYGVNS. The CDR3 loop spans 14 amino acids.

The V gene is TRBV5-4, the J gene TRBJ2-3; tentative D call: TRBD2 (6 bases). From germline, CDR1 is SGHNT and CDR2 YYREEE (reference sequence). This CDR3 comprises 14 residues. The V gene lost 1 base and the J gene lost 4 bases, with 10 bases spanning the gap. CDR3 coding DNA: TGTGCCAGCAGCTTGAGCCGGGAGCCAGATACGCAGTATTTT. Its protein is CASSLSREPDTQYF.

The genes are TRBV6-4 and TRBJ2-3; no reliable D call. The CDR3 is made up of 13 amino acids. The germline V and J ends were trimmed by 4 bases and 0 bases, with 5 bases remaining between them. Germline lookup yields CDR1 MRHNA and CDR2 SNTAGT. CDR3 bases: TGTGCCAGCAGTGGAGGTAGCACAGATACGCAGTATTTT. Translated: CASSGGSTDTQYF.

The chain uses TRBV9 and TRBJ2-7; D remains unclear. Trimming cost V 4 bases and J 4 bases, with 12 bases left between them. Germline V lookup: CDR1 SGDLS, CDR2 YYNGEE. The CDR3 contains 13 residues. DNA of the CDR3: TGTGCCAGCAGCCTTACCATATCGTACGAGCAGTACTTC. It translates to CASSLTISYEQYF. Supplemented by reference TRBV9 and TRBJ2-7, the full variable domain reads DSGVTQTPKHLITATGQRVTLRCSPRSGDLSVYWYQQSLDQGLQFLIQYYNGEERAKGNILERFSAQQFPDLHSELNLSSLELGDSALYFCASSLTISYEQYFGPGTRLTVT.

The genes are TRBV4-3 and TRBJ2-7; either TRBD1 or TRBD2 may fit D (5 bases each). The CDR3 is 15 residues long. The V and J ends lost 0 bases and 2 bases respectively, with 11 bases between them. Germline V lookup: CDR1 LGHNA, CDR2 YSLEER. The CDR3 spells CASSQENRGTYEQYF. Written as DNA, the CDR3 is TGCGCCAGCAGCCAAGAGAATCGGGGCACCTACGAGCAGTACTTC.

V and J are TRBV10-3 and TRBJ2-3, with a possible D match to TRBD2 (6 bases). The CDR3 extends over 16 amino acids. Trimming removed 4 bases at V and 2 bases at J, with 16 bases between. Germline CDR1 ENHRY, CDR2 SYGVKD. This CDR3 is CAISVTTGDDTDTQYF. The DNA of the CDR3 is TGTGCCATCAGTGTTACTACGGGAGATGACACAGATACGCAGTATTTT.

V gene TRBV14 combines with J gene TRBJ1-6; D remains ambiguous. The ends were cut back, 0 bases at V and 0 bases at J, with 3 bases in the middle. Per the germline V gene, CDR1 is SGHDN and CDR2 is FVKESK. The CDR3 length is 15 residues. The CDR3 DNA sequence: TGTGCCAGCAGCCAAGATATCTCCTATAATTCACCCCTCCACTTT. Translated, it gives CASSQDISYNSPLHF.

With respect to this clone: This same CDR3 is encoded by further DNA sequences in the sample. The genes are TRBV4-3 and TRBJ1-1; possible D gene TRBD1, 5 bases. The CDR3 has 15 residues. Trimming removed 4 bases from V and 1 base from J, with 13 bases in between. Germline CDR1 and CDR2: LGHNA and YSLEER. CDR3 region: CASSPVGGPNTEAFF. The DNA for the CDR3 is TGCGCCAGCAGCCCGGTCGGGGGACCGAACACTGAAGCTTTCTTT.

This chain connects TRBV12-1 to TRBJ2-7; no DNA check was done on the table's D call, TRBD1. TRBV12-1 is classified as a pseudogene. The CDR3 extends over 14 amino acids. The CDR3 DNA reads as TGTGCCAGCAGCTTGAGACATAGCTCCTACGAGCAGTACTTC. This codes for CASSLRHSSYEQYF.

The chain employs TRBV4-3 and TRBJ2-2; the match to TRBD2 covers 15 bases. Germline CDR1 and CDR2: LGHNA and YSLEER. V lost 5 bases to trimming and J lost 2 bases; unmatched junction nucleotides: 3. CDR3 length: 17 amino acids. CDR3 sequence reads: CASSKGLAGGNTGELFF. CDR3 DNA: TGCGCCAGCAGCAAGGGACTAGCGGGAGGTAACACCGGGGAGCTGTTTTTT.

V is TRBV4-2 and J is TRBJ1-3; D uncertain. V was shortened by 1 base and J by 10 bases, with 14 bases between the two germline ends. Germline V CDR1 and CDR2: LGHNA, YNFKEQ. The CDR3 extends over 14 amino acids. This chain's CDR3 is CASSQGGPRDTIYF. CDR3 nucleotides: TGTGCCAGCAGCCAAGGAGGGCCTCGGGATACCATATATTTT.

This clone was observed a single time. The chain links TRBV27 to TRBJ1-2; 8 positions match TRBD1. The V and J ends lost 11 bases and 7 bases, in that order; junction bases with no gene match: 18. The CDR3 loop spans 15 amino acids. Germline V gene lookup returns CDR1 MNHEY and CDR2 SMNVEV (reference sequence). The CDR3 loop is CASKPTTGTGRGYTF. The CDR3 bases are TGTGCCTCCAAGCCCACCACCGGGACAGGCCGTGGCTACACCTTC.

In this sample, this clone turned up once. The J gene is TRBJ2-7, the V gene TRBV19; 12 bases are a match to TRBD2. There are 17 residues in the CDR3. Trimming at V came to 4 bases and at J to 4 bases, leaving 11 bases not matched to a gene. CDR1 LNHDA and CDR2 SQIVND come from the germline V gene (reference sequence). CDR3: CASSTANGLAGRYEQYF. CDR3 sequence (DNA): TGTGCCAGTAGTACCGCCAACGGACTAGCGGGGAGGTACGAGCAGTACTTC.

This clone was seen a single time. This sequence joins TRBV11-2 and TRBJ2-3; a possible D gene is TRBD1 (5 bases). V was shortened by 3 bases and J by 6 bases, with 16 bases between the two germline ends. This CDR3 is 15 amino acids long. Germline V gene data show CDR1 as SGHAT and CDR2 as FQNNGV. CDR3 sequence reads: CASSFLNRREDTQYF. The CDR3 coding sequence is TGTGCCAGCAGCTTCCTGAACAGGAGAGAGGATACGCAGTATTTT. The variable domain in full, completed from reference TRBV11-2 and TRBJ2-3, reads EAGVAQSPRYKIIEKRQSVAFWCNPISGHATLYWYQQILGQGPKLLIQFQNNGVVDDSQLPKDRFSAERLKGVDSTLKIQPAKLEDSAVYLCASSFLNRREDTQYFGPGTRLTVL.

DNA of the CDR3: TGCGCCAGCAGCCAAGATCTGGGAGCCTCGGGGAATGAGCAGTTCTTC. The encoded protein is CASSQDLGASGNEQFF. The J gene is TRBJ2-1, the V gene TRBV4-3, with D possibly matching TRBD2 (5 bases). From germline, CDR1 is LGHNA and CDR2 YSLEER. With 0 bases removed from V and 7 bases from J, the gap between germline ends came to 16 bases. The CDR3 extends over 16 amino acids.

The gene calls are TRBV5-4 and TRBJ2-7; 8 bases fit TRBD1. Germline CDR1 and CDR2: SGHNT and YYREEE (reference sequence). V was clipped by 5 bases and J by 5 bases; unmatched bases: 12. This CDR3 is built from 15 residues. The CDR3 nucleotides are TGTGCCAGCAGTACACCGGGACAGGCGGACCACGAGCAGTACTTC. Encoded protein: CASSTPGQADHEQYF.

The rearrangement uses TRBV28 and TRBJ2-7; 8 bases agree with TRBD2. Trimming at V came to 5 bases and at J to 3 bases, leaving 9 bases not matched to a gene. CDR1 is MDHEN, CDR2 SYDVKM, per germline. The CDR3 runs 15 residues. CDR3 sequence (DNA): TGTGCCAGCAGTATCCTGAGCGGGAGAGGCTACGAGCAGTACTTC. Amino acids: CASSILSGRGYEQYF.

This chain uses TRBV18 with TRBJ1-5; no clear D gene. V lost 6 bases and J lost 2, with 14 bases in between. Germline V lookup: CDR1 KGHSH, CDR2 LQKENI. CDR3 size: 15 residues. CDR3 region: CASSSLRAGNQPQHF. The CDR3 DNA follows: TGTGCCAGCTCCTCCTTGCGAGCAGGCAATCAGCCCCAGCATTTT.